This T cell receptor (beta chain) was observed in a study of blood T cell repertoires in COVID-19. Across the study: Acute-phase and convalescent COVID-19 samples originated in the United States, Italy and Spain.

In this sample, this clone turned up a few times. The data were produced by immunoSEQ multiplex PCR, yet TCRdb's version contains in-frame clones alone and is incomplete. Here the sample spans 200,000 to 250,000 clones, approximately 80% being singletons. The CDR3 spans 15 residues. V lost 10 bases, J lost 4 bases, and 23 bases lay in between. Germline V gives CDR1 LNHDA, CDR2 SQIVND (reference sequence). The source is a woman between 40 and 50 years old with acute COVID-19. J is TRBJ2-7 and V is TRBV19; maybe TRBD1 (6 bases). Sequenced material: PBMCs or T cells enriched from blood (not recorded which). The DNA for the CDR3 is TGTGCCACCTACGGATCGCGTCAGGGGATGTACGAGCAGTACTTC. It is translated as CATYGSRQGMYEQYF. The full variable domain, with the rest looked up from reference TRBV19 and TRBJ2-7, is DGGITQSPKYLFRKEGQNVTLSCEQNLNHDAMYWYRQDPGQGLRLIYYSQIVNDFQKGDIAEGYSVSREKKESFPLTVTSAQKNPTAFYLCATYGSRQGMYEQYFGPGTRLTVT.